This TCR beta chain came from a study of PD-1 blockade in classical Hodgkin lymphoma. Broader study findings: It was CD4+ TCR diversity, not CD8+, that rose significantly by C4D1. Similar baseline diversity was found in complete responders and newly diagnosed patients. Before treatment, TCR diversity in newly diagnosed patients was reportedly lower than in healthy donors.

The count of this clone is one. Its antigen is currently unknown. The CDR3 is 15 residues long. V was clipped by 4 bases and J by 5 bases; unmatched bases: 6. Germline lookup yields CDR1 PRHDT and CDR2 FYEKMQ (reference sequence). Time point in this sample: cycle 4 day 1 (C4D1), after less than 7 weeks of nivolumab. Relapse was seen in all patients after autologous stem cell transplantation, and brentuximab vedotin exposure was variable. Repertoires were generated with immunoSEQ multiplex PCR, while TCRdb's copy carries only in-frame clones and drops some. The sample shows fewer than 25,000 clones, about 80% of them seen only once.

The receptor was derived from a human donor with classical Hodgkin lymphoma. The V and J genes are TRBV13 and TRBJ1-2; 11 bases match TRBD1. The sequenced sample was peripheral blood mononuclear cells (PBMCs), obtained before the fourth cycle of nivolumab. DNA for the CDR3: TGTGCCAGCAGCTGGGGACAGGGGGGAGGATATGGCTACACCTTC. Translated, it gives CASSWGQGGGYGYTF.